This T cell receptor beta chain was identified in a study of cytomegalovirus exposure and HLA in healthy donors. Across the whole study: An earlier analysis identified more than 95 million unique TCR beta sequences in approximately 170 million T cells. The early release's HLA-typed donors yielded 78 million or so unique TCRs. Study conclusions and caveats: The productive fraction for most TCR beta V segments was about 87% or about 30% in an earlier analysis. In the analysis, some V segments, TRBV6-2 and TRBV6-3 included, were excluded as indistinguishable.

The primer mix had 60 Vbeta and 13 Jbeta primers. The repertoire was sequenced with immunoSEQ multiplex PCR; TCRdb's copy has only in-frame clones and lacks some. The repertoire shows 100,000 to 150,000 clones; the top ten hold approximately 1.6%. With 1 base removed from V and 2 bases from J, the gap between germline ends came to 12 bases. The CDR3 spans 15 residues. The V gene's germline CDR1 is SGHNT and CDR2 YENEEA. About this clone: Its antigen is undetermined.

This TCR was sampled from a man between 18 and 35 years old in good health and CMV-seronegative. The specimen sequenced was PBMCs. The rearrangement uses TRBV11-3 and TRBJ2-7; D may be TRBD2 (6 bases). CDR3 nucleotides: TGTGCCAGCAGCTTAGGTGGCGGGGTACCCTACGAGCAGTACTTC. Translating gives CASSLGGGVPYEQYF.